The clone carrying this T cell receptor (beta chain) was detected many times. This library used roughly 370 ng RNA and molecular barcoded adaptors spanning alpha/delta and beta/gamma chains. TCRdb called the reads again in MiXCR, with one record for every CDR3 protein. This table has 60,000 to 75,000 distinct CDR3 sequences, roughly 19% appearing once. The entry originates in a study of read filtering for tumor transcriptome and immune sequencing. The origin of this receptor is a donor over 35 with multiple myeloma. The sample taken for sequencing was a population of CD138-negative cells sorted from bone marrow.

The CDR3 sequence is CASMSGSGFSEKLFF. CDR3 nucleotides: TGTGCCAGCATGTCTGGGTCGGGCTTTAGTGAAAAACTGTTTTTT. The chain has TRBV2 and TRBJ1-4; no firm D call. Trimming shortened V by 7 bases and J by 7 bases, and 19 bases separated the two germline ends. Germline V gene data show CDR1 as SNHLY and CDR2 as FYNNEI. The CDR3 runs 15 residues. Using reference TRBV2 and TRBJ1-4 for the parts outside the CDR3, the full variable domain is EPEVTQTPSHQVTQMGQEVILRCVPISNHLYFYWYRQILGQKVEFLVSFYNNEISEKSEIFDDQFSVERPDGSNFTLKIRSTKLEDSAMYFCASMSGSGFSEKLFFGSGTQLSVL.